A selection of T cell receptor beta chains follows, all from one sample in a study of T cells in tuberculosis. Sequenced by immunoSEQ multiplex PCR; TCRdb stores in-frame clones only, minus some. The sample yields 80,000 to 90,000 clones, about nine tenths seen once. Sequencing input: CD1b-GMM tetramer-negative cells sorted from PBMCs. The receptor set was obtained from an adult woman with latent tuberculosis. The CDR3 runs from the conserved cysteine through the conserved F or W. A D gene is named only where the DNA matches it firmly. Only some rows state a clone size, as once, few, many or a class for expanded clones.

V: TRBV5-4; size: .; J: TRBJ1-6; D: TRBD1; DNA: TGTGCCAGCAGCCGACAGGGATCAATGAGTTCACCCCTCCACTTT; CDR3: CASSRQGSMSSPLHF
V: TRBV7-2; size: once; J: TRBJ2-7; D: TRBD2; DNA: TGTGCCAGCAGCCCGAGACTAGCGGGGGGGCGGCTCGGGGACGAGCAGTACTTC; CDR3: CASSPRLAGGRLGDEQYF
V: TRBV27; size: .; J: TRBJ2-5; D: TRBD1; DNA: TGTGCCAGCAGTGCCGCAGGACAGGGGCGAGAGACCCAGTACTTC; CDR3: CASSAAGQGRETQYF
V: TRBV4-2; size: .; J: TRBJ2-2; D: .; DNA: TGTGCCAGCAGCCAAGTTGAAGGACTCAACACCGGGGAGCTGTTTTTT; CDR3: CASSQVEGLNTGELFF
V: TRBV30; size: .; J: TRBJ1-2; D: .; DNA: TGTGCCTGGAGTGTAAATAGTGGACAGCGGTTTAACTATGGCTACACCTTC; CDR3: CAWSVNSGQRFNYGYTF
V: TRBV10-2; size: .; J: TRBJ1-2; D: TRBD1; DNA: TGCGCCACTGAGGGACAGCCCTATGGCTACACCTTC; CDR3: CATEGQPYGYTF
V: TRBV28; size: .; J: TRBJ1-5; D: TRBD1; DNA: TGTGCCAGCAGTTTATTCGGCACAGGGGTTAGTCAGCCCCAGCATTTT; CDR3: CASSLFGTGVSQPQHF
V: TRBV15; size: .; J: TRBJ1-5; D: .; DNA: TGTGCCACCAGCAGGGCCAGCAATCAGCCCCAGCATTTT; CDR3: CATSRASNQPQHF
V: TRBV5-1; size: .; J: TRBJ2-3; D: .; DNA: TGCGCCAGCAGCAGCACCACAGATACGCAGTATTTT; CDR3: CASSSTTDTQYF
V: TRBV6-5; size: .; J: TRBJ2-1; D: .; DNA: TGTGCCAGCACGGGTCTCAATGAGCAGTTCTTC; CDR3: CASTGLNEQFF
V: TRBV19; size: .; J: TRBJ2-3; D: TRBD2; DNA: TGTGCCAGTAGTATTCTGGGGACTAGCGAGGACACAGATACGCAGTATTTT; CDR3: CASSILGTSEDTDTQYF
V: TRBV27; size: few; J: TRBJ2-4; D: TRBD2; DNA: TGTGCCAGCGGCCAGACTAGCGGGGGGTTCCTAGCCAAAAACATTCAGTACTTC; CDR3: CASGQTSGGFLAKNIQYF
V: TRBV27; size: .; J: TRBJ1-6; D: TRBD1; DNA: TGTGCCAGCAGAGCCGGGACAGGAGAGGGCTCCTATAATTCACCCCTCCACTTT; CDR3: CASRAGTGEGSYNSPLHF
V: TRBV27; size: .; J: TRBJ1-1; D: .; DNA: TGTGCCAGCAGTCATAAGCCAGCTCGGGTAGCTTTCTTT; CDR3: CASSHKPARVAFF
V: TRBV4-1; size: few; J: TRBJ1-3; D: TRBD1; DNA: TGCGCCAGCAGCGAAGGGACAGGGGACACCATATATTTT; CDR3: CASSEGTGDTIYF
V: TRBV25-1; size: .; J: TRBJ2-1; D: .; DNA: TGTGCCAGCAGTGTCGAGTTTGAGCAGTTCTTC; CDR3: CASSVEFEQFF
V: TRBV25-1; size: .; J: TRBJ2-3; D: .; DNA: TGTGCCAGCAGTGCGTGGAGGGCCCACACAGATACGCAGTATTTT; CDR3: CASSAWRAHTDTQYF
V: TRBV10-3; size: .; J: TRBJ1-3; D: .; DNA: TGTGCCATCCGCGATAGCTCTGGAAACACCATATATTTT; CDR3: CAIRDSSGNTIYF
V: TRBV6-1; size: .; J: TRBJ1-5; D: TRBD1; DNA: TGTGCCAGCGTTGGGGACAGTTGGTCAAATCAGCCCCAGCATTTT; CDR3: CASVGDSWSNQPQHF
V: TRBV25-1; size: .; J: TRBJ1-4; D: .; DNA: TGTGCCAGCAGTCGGAACAGCTTTAATGAAAAACTGTTTTTT; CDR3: CASSRNSFNEKLFF
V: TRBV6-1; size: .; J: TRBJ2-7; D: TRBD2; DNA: TGTGCCAGCAGCTGGGGACTAGCGACCTACGAGCAGTACTTC; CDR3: CASSWGLATYEQYF
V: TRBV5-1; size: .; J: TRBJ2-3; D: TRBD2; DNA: TGCGCCAGCAGCCATCTAGCGGGGGGGCTCTCTAACACAGATACGCAGTATTTT; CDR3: CASSHLAGGLSNTDTQYF
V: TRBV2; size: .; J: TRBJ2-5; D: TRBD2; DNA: TGTGCCAGCAGTGAATCAGCGGGGGGCGGGGAGACCCAGTACTTC; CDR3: CASSESAGGGETQYF
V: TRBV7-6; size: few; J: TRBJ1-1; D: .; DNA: TGTGCCAGCAGCTTAACAGAGGCCAGGGGCGGTGAAGCTTTCTTT; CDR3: CASSLTEARGGEAFF
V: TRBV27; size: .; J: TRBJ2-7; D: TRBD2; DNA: TGTACCTCAGGGCCCCCTTGGGGGGGCGAGCAGTACTTC; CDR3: CTSGPPWGGEQYF
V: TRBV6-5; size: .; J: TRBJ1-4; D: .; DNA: TGTGCCAGCAGTCCTTACAGGTCCGGTAATGAAAAACTGTTTTTT; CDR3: CASSPYRSGNEKLFF
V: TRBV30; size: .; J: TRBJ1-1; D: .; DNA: TGTGCCTGGAGTGTACTTGGACAGTTCATGAACACTGAAGCTTTCTTT; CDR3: CAWSVLGQFMNTEAFF
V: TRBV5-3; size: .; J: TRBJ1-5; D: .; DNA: TGTGCCAGAAGCTTGGTGATCTACAATCAGCCCCAGCATTTT; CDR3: CARSLVIYNQPQHF
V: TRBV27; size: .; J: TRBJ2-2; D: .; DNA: TGTGCCAGCAGTTTATCTCCGACAGGTACCGGGGAGCTGTTTTTT; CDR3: CASSLSPTGTGELFF
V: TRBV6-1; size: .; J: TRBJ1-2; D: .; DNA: TGTGCCAGCAGTGAAGCATGGACAGACTATGGCTACACCTTC; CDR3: CASSEAWTDYGYTF
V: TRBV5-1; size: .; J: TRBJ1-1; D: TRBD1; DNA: TGCGCCAGCGGAGGGACAGGGTCCGCTGAAGCTTTCTTT; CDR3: CASGGTGSAEAFF
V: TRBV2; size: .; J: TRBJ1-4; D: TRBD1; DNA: TGTGCCAGCAGTACGGACAGGACTTTTGAAAAACTGTTTTTT; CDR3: CASSTDRTFEKLFF
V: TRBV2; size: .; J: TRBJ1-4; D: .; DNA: TGTGCCAGCAGTGCGGGGAGGGGTGAAAAACTGTTTTTT; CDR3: CASSAGRGEKLFF
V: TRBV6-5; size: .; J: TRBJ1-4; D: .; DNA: TGTGCCAGCAGTTACTCGTGGCCAACTAATGAAAAACTGTTTTTT; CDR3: CASSYSWPTNEKLFF
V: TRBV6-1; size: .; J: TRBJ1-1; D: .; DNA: TGTGCCAGCAGTGAACCGGGAGGTGAAGCTTTCTTT; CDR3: CASSEPGGEAFF
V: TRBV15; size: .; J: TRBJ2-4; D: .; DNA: TGTGCCACCAGTCGAGAGCCGTCAGGGGCCCTAGCCAAAAACATTCAGTACTTC; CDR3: CATSREPSGALAKNIQYF
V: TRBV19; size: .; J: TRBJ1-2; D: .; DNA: TGTGCCAGTAGTATATACGCCCAGGGGAACTATGGCTACACCTTC; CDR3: CASSIYAQGNYGYTF
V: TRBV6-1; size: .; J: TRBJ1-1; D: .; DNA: TGTGCCAGCAGTGATCCGGGGGACCCGATTGAAGCTTTCTTT; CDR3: CASSDPGDPIEAFF
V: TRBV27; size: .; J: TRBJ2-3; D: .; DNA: TGTGCCAGCAGTTTACCGGGGGCAGATACGCAGTATTTT; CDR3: CASSLPGADTQYF
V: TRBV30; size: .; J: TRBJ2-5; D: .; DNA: TGTGCCTGGGGACGGGACTCCTACCAAGAGACCCAGTACTTC; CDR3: CAWGRDSYQETQYF
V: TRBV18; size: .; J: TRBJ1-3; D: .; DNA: TGTGCCAGCTCACCTTCAGGAAACACCATATATTTT; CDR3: CASSPSGNTIYF
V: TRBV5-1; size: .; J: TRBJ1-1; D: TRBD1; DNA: TGCGCCAGCAACCCGGATCCCGGACAGGGAAAAGCTTTCTTT; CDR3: CASNPDPGQGKAFF
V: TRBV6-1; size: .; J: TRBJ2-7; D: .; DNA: TGTGCCAGCAGTGAATACGGACTCCTATTC; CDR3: CASSEYGLLF
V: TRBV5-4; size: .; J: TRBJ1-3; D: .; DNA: TGTGCCAGCAGCTTGGGGGGGAGGAACACCATATATTTT; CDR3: CASSLGGRNTIYF
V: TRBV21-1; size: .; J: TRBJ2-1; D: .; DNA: TGTGCCAGCAGGGACAGGCCCTTCAACAATGAGCAGTTCTTC; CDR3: CASRDRPFNNEQFF
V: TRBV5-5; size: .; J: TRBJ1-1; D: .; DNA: TGTGCCAGCAGCTTTATGAACACTGAAGCTTTCTTT; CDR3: CASSFMNTEAFF
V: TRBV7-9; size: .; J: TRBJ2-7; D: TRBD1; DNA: TGTGCCAGCAGCCCCCGGACAGGGGGTTTCGACGAGCAGTACTTC; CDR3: CASSPRTGGFDEQYF
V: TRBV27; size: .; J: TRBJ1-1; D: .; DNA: TGTGCCAGCAGTTTATACACGGGATTGAACACTGAAGCTTTCTTT; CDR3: CASSLYTGLNTEAFF
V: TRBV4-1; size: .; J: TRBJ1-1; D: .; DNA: TGCGCCAGCAGCCAATACACCGGGATCCGAGCTTTCTTT; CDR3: CASSQYTGIRAFF
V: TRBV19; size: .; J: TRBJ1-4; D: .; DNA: TGTGCCAGTAGTACCCCCACCGGGAGAGGGGGGGGAAAACTGTTTTTT; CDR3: CASSTPTGRGGGKLFF
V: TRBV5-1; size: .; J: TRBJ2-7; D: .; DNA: TGCGCCAGCAGCTTGTTGACAGGTCGACAATCCTACGAGCAGTACTTC; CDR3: CASSLLTGRQSYEQYF
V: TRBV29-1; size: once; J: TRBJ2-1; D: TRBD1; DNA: TGCAGCGTTGAAGTCGCGCGGACAGGCCCTTACAATGAGCAGTTCTTC; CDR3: CSVEVARTGPYNEQFF
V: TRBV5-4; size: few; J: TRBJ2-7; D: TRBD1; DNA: TGTGCCAGCAGAAAGGACAGGGTACAGGACGAGCAGTACTTC; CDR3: CASRKDRVQDEQYF
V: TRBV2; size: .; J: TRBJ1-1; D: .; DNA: TGTGCCAGCAGTCGGGGACAAAACACTGAAGCTTTCTTT; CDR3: CASSRGQNTEAFF